The 18 T cell receptor beta chains in this list originate from one sample, sequenced in a study of neurological immune-mediated disorders. One entry per CDR3 protein results from TCRdb running MiXCR on the 5' RACE reads. The sample includes some 50,000 distinct CDR3 sequences, approximately 17% of them seen just once. Sequenced sample: PBMCs. The receptors stem from a man aged 60 to 75 in good health.

The sample holds one count of this clonotype. Since a much larger clone is just one base distant, this may be a read error. J is TRBJ1-3 and V is TRBV12-5; D not resolved. The CDR3 is made up of 13 amino acids. Trimming pared 6 bases from V and 3 bases from J, leaving 9 bases between. Germline-derived CDR1 and CDR2 are LGHNT and FRNRAP. The CDR3 nucleotides are TGTGCTAGTGGCCAGAGCTGTGGAAACACCATATATTTT. This translates into CASGQSCGNTIYF.

The sample holds many counts of this clonotype. The chain joins TRBV15 to TRBJ2-3, with D perhaps matching TRBD2 (6 bases). The CDR3 contains 18 residues. Germline CDR1 LNHNV, CDR2 YYDKDF (reference sequence). V lost 4 bases, J lost 1 base, and 21 bases lay in between. Here the CDR3 DNA reads TGTGCCACCAGCACGGAAAGGGGTCTCGGGGGTCGCACAGATACGCAGTATTTT. Translation gives CATSTERGLGGRTDTQYF.

This clonotype occurred many times. V and J are TRBV5-1 and TRBJ2-6, with 7 bases fitting TRBD1. Trimming took 1 base from V and 2 from J; bases not matched to a gene: 9. Germline-derived CDR1 and CDR2 are SGHRS and YFSETQ. The CDR3 consists of 18 residues. The CDR3 DNA is TGCGCCAGCAGCTTGTCGAACAGGGGAGTTGCTGGGGCCAACGTCCTGACTTTC. As protein: CASSLSNRGVAGANVLTF.

With respect to this clonotype: Sequence at one end of the junction differs from germline and may be a read error. The chain links TRBV6-5 to TRBJ1-1, with D tentatively TRBD1 (5 bases). This CDR3 is built from 12 residues. The germline CDR1 and CDR2 sequences are MNHEY and SVGAGI. CDR3 in amino acids: CTSSYAGNEAFF. The DNA for the CDR3 is TGTACCAGCAGCTACGCAGGGAATGAAGCTTTCTTT.

On this clonotype itself: Since the CDR3 does not end with the conserved phenylalanine or tryptophan, this likely comes from a read error. V and J are TRBV7-8 and TRBJ1-1, with TRBD1 as a possible D gene (5 bases). The length of the CDR3 is 12 residues. Germline assignment: CDR1 SGHVS and CDR2 FQNEAQ. V gave up 3 bases and J gave up 4 bases, with 6 bases separating them. The CDR3 loop is CASSLGTTEAFY. The CDR3 coding sequence is TGTGCCAGCAGCTTGGGGACCACTGAAGCTTTCTAT.

This clonotype was counted many times. V usage is TRBV5-1 and J usage is TRBJ2-2; 8 nucleotides line up with TRBD1. The CDR3 covers 17 residues. J was trimmed by 7 bases and V by 2 bases; bases with no gene match: 13. Germline V gene sequence: CDR1 SGHRS, CDR2 YFSETQ. The CDR3: CASSLKGQVEVFGELFF. In DNA form, the CDR3 reads TGCGCCAGCAGCTTAAAGGGACAGGTGGAAGTATTCGGGGAGCTGTTTTTT.

This clonotype was recorded at least ten times. The chain joins TRBV7-9 to TRBJ2-6; TRBD1 is a possible D gene (5 bases). Germline CDR1 reads SEHNR; CDR2 reads FQNEAQ (reference sequence). V was cut by 5 bases and J by 0 bases, with 11 bases left in between. The CDR3 loop spans 16 amino acids. CDR3 amino acids: CASSPTGRSGANVLTF. The CDR3 nucleotides read TGTGCCAGCAGCCCCACAGGACGCTCTGGGGCCAACGTCCTGACTTTC.

The chain carries TRBV5-1 and TRBJ2-3; TRBD2 matches 11 bases. Trimming took 1 base from V and 6 from J; bases not matched to a gene: 1. CDR1 and CDR2 (germline): SGHRS, YFSETQ. This CDR3 region has 14 residues. The CDR3 region has the DNA TGCGCCAGCAGCTTGACTAGCGGGAGCGATACGCAGTATTTT. Encoded protein: CASSLTSGSDTQYF. The entire variable domain, with the rest obtained from reference TRBV5-1 and TRBJ2-3, is as follows: KAGVTQTPRYLIKTRGQQVTLSCSPISGHRSVSWYQQTPGQGLQFLFEYFSETQRNKGNFPGRFSGRQFSNSRSEMNVSTLELGDSALYLCASSLTSGSDTQYFGPGTRLTVL.

In this sample, this clonotype turned up a few times. The chain employs TRBV5-1 and TRBJ2-3; 8 nucleotides agree with TRBD2. In germline, CDR1 is SGHRS, CDR2 YFSETQ. The ends lost 0 bases at V and 5 bases at J; junction bases unmatched: 2. The CDR3 loop spans 14 amino acids. This CDR3 is CASSLVREGDTQYF. CDR3 sequence (DNA): TGCGCCAGCAGCTTGGTCCGGGAGGGAGATACGCAGTATTTT.

This clonotype was counted ten times or more. The rearrangement links TRBV11-3 to TRBJ1-1; a possible D gene is TRBD1 (6 bases). The CDR3 runs 14 residues. The V end was cut by 4 bases, the J end by 2 bases, with 11 bases between. The germline CDR1 and CDR2 sequences are SGHNT and YENEEA. This CDR3 reads CASSSTGRNTEAFF. CDR3 nucleotides: TGTGCCAGCAGCTCAACAGGGAGAAACACTGAAGCTTTCTTT.

In DNA form, the CDR3 reads TGTGCCAGCAGATTCACAGCAACCCTGGGGGAGACCCAGTACTTC. Its translation is CASRFTATLGETQYF. This rearrangement joins TRBV6-6 to TRBJ2-5, with D uncertain. This CDR3 is built from 15 residues. Germline CDR1 reads MNHNY; CDR2 reads SVGAGI (reference sequence). V was cut by 6 bases and J by 5 bases, with 19 bases left in between.

This clonotype was picked up many times. The chain links TRBV5-1 to TRBJ2-3; D unclear. Trimming removed 5 bases from V and 3 bases from J, with 4 bases in between. The germline V gene encodes CDR1 SGHRS and CDR2 YFSETQ. The CDR3 is 11 amino acids. CDR3 in DNA: TGCGCCAGCAGGAAAACAGATACGCAGTATTTT. Protein: CASRKTDTQYF.

This clonotype appeared many times. The chain has TRBV7-2 and TRBJ2-4; no clear D gene. There are 11 residues in the CDR3. Germline CDR1 reads SGHTA; CDR2 reads FQGNSA. Trimming cost V 4 bases and J 5 bases, with 3 bases left between them. In nucleotides, the CDR3 is TGTGCCAGCAGCTCCCAAAACATTCAGTACTTC. Its protein product is CASSSQNIQYF. The full variable domain, rest sourced from reference TRBV7-2 and TRBJ2-4, is GAGVSQSPSNKVTEKGKDVELRCDPISGHTALYWYRQSLGQGLEFLIYFQGNSAPDKSGLPSDRFSAERTGGSVSTLTIQRTQQEDSAVYLCASSSQNIQYFGAGTRLSVL.

This clonotype appeared a few times. This chain links TRBV28 with TRBJ1-1; the D gene is possibly TRBD1 (6 bases). Germline V CDR1 and CDR2: MDHEN, SYDVKM. The CDR3 loop spans 16 amino acids. V was cut by 5 bases and J by 3 bases, with 19 bases left in between. For the CDR3, the DNA is TGTGCCAGCAGTCCCGCGCTAGGGGGGGGGGACACTGAAGCTTTCTTT. Translating it yields CASSPALGGGDTEAFF.

This clonotype showed up just a few times. The rearrangement links TRBV6-2 or TRBV6-3 to TRBJ2-3; 13 bases map to TRBD2. Germline assignment: CDR1 MNHEY and CDR2 SVGEGT. The CDR3 is 16 amino acids. The V and J ends lost 5 bases and 1 base, in that order; junction bases with no gene match: 3. For the CDR3, the DNA is TGTGCCAGCAGTGACGGACTAGCGGGAGGCACAGATACGCAGTATTTT. Translation gives CASSDGLAGGTDTQYF.

In this sample, this clonotype turned up many times. The chain carries TRBV5-1 and TRBJ2-1; 7 bases are shared with TRBD2. V dropped 5 bases and J dropped 13; count of bases not matched to a gene: 15. This CDR3 has 14 residues. Per germline, CDR1 SGHRS and CDR2 YFSETQ. The DNA for the CDR3 is TGCGCCAGCAGATCAGGAGGGGAGGGCGGGAGTCAGTTCTTC. Translation gives CASRSGGEGGSQFF.

This clonotype has at least ten counts. The chain recombines TRBV6-6 with TRBJ1-5, with D maybe TRBD1 (5 bases). V gave up 2 bases and J gave up 1 base, with 12 bases separating them. This CDR3 region has 16 residues. Germline CDR1 and CDR2: MNHNY and SVGAGI (reference sequence). CDR3 protein: CASSYPTGRSNQPQHF. In nucleotides, the CDR3 is TGTGCCAGCAGTTACCCCACAGGAAGGAGCAATCAGCCCCAGCATTTT.

With regard to this clonotype: One junction end does not reproduce the germline sequence, and a read error may be involved. The genes are TRBV7-2 and TRBJ2-1, with D possibly being TRBD2 (6 bases). Germline V gene sequence: CDR1 SGHTA, CDR2 FQGNSA. The CDR3 has 15 amino acids. The CDR3 sequence is CVSSSRLGTHNEQFF. Written as DNA, the CDR3 is TGTGTCAGCAGCTCGCGCCTCGGGACTCACAATGAGCAGTTCTTC.